This T cell receptor beta chain stems from a study of blood T cells in healthy people across ages. This clonotype was found a few times. Its cognate antigen is unknown. It was with a sample-barcoded 5' primer and a J-beta primer mix that a second PCR of about 6 to 11 cycles was run. TCRdb re-analysed the 5' RACE reads in MiXCR, keeping a single row per CDR3 protein. The repertoire has roughly 1.5 million distinct CDR3 sequences, approximately 42% of them found once; the top ten carry 4%. General study findings and limits: TCR beta diversity per million T cells fell roughly linearly with age.

CDR1 DFQATT and CDR2 SNEGSKA come from the germline V gene (reference sequence). CDR3 length: 13 amino acids. V shed 6 bases and J shed 5 bases, with 16 bases lying between them. J is TRBJ2-5 and V is TRBV20-1, with D possibly matching TRBD1 (6 bases). The source material was blood. This TCR derives from a woman aged 18-30 years in good health. CDR3 protein: CSASTGFVETQYF. The CDR3 DNA is TGCAGTGCGAGTACAGGGTTTGTGGAGACCCAGTACTTC.